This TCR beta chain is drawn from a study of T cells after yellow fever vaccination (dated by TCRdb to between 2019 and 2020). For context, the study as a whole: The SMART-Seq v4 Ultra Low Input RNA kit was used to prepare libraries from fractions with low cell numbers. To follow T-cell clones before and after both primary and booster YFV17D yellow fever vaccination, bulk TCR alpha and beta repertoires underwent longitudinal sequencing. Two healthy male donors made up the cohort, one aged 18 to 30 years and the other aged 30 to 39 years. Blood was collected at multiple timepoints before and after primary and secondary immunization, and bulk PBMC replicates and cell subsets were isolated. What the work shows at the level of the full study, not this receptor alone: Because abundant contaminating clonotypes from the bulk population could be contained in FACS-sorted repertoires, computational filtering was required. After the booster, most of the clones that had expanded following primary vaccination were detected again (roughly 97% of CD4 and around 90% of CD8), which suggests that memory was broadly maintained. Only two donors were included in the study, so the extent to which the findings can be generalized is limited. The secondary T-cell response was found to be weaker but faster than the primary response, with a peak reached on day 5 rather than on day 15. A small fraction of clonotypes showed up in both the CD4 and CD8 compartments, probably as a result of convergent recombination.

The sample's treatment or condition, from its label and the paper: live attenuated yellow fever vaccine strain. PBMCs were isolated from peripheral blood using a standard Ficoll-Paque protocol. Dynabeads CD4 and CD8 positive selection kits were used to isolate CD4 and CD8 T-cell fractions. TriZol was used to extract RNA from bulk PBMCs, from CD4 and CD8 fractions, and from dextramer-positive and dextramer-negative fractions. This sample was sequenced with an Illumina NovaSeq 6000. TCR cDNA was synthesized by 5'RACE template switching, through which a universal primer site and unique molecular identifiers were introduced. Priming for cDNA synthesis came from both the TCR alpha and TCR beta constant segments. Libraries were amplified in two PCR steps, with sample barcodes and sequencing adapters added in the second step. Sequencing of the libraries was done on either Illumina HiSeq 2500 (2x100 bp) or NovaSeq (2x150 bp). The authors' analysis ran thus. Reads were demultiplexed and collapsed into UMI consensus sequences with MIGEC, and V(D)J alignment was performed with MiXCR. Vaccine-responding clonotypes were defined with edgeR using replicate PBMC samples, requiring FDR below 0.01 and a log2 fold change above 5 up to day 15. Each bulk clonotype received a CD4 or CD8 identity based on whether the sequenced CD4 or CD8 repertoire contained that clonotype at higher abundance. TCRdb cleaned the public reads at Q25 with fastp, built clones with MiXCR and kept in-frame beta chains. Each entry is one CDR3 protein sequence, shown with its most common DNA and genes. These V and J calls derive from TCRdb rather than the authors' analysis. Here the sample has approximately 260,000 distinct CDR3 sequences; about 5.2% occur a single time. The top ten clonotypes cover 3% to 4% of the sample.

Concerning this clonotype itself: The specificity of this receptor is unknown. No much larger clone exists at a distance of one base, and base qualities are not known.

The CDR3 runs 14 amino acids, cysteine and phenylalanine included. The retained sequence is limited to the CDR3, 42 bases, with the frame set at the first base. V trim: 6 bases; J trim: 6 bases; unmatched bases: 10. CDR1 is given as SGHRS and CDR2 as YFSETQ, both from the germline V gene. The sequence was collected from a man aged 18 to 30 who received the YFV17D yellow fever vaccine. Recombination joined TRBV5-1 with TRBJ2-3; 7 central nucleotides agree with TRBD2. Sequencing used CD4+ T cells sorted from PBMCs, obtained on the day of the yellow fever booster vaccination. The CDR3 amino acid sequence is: CASKMERGPDTQYF. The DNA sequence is TGCGCCAGCAAAATGGAGCGGGGCCCCGATACGCAGTATTTT.